The rows below give T cell receptor beta chains drawn from one sample of a study of T cells after yellow fever vaccination. Via MiXCR, TCRdb re-called the 5' RACE reads, giving one row per CDR3 protein. The table lists some 350,000 distinct CDR3 sequences, 4.1% of them singletons. The material sequenced was PBMCs, taken 5 days after the yellow fever booster vaccination. The receptors here all came from a man between 18 and 29 years old who received the YFV17D yellow fever vaccine. Each CDR3 is given with its conserved first and last residue. D genes are given only for firm matches. Clone size is stated in some rows and not others, as once, few, many or a class when expanded.

abundance,j_gene,v_gene,d_gene,CDR3nt,CDR3aa
few,TRBJ1-3,TRBV5-6,-,TGTGCCAGCAGCTTAGGTCCCAGCGGAAACACCATATATTTT,CASSLGPSGNTIYF
many,TRBJ2-2,TRBV4-1,TRBD1,TGCGCCAGCAGCCAAGAGAGCAGGGGGTCCGGGGAGCTGTTTTTT,CASSQESRGSGELFF
many,TRBJ2-5,TRBV9,TRBD1,TGTGCCAGCAGCGACCCCGACAGGGGGGTGAACCAAGAGACCCAGTACTTC,CASSDPDRGVNQETQYF
few,TRBJ2-5,TRBV5-1,TRBD2,TGCGCCAGCAGCCAAGGGACTAGCGGGGAGACCCAGTACTTC,CASSQGTSGETQYF
-,TRBJ2-1,TRBV7-3,TRBD2,TGTGCCAGCAGCTTAGTGGATTTTCGACTAGCCGGCAAACATGAGCAGTTCTTC,CASSLVDFRLAGKHEQFF
few,TRBJ1-1,TRBV12-3/TRBV12-4,-,TGTGCCAGCAGTCTCCCAGGGATAGCTTTCTTT,CASSLPGIAFF
few,TRBJ2-5,TRBV6-2/TRBV6-3,TRBD2,TGTGCCAGCACGAGCGGGGGCCAAGCCACAGAGACCCAGTACTTC,CASTSGGQATETQYF
few,TRBJ2-3,TRBV2,TRBD2,TGTGCCAGCAGACTAGCGATTGGCACAGATACGCAGTATTTT,CASRLAIGTDTQYF
-,TRBJ2-7,TRBV7-2,-,TGTGCCAGCACCAGGACGGGATACTACGAGCAGTACTTC,CASTRTGYYEQYF
-,TRBJ2-6,TRBV4-1,-,TGCGCCAGCAGCCAAGTAGCCTCTGGGGCCAACGTCCTGACTTTC,CASSQVASGANVLTF
few,TRBJ2-3,TRBV10-1,-,TGCGCCAGCAGTAACAAGCCCACAGATACGCAGTATTTT,CASSNKPTDTQYF
many,TRBJ2-5,TRBV7-9,TRBD1,TGTGCCAGCAGCTACGGGACAGGGTTTCGGGAGACCCAGTACTTC,CASSYGTGFRETQYF
few,TRBJ1-1,TRBV6-1,-,TGTGCCAGCAGTGAATTAGGTGGGGACGAAGCTTTCTTT,CASSELGGDEAFF
-,TRBJ1-4,TRBV9,-,TGTGCCAGCAGCGTCAATGAGGTTGAAAAACTGTTTTTT,CASSVNEVEKLFF
many,TRBJ1-2,TRBV12-3/TRBV12-4,-,TGTGCCAGCAGTTTGTATACGGGGTATGGTACCGACGGCTACACCTTC,CASSLYTGYGTDGYTF
few,TRBJ2-7,TRBV3-1,-,TGTGCCAGCAGCCTACACACAATGAATTACGAGCAGTACTTC,CASSLHTMNYEQYF
many,TRBJ2-3,TRBV5-6,-,TGTGCCAGCAGCTTGTTCCAGATGGGGACAGATACGCAGTATTTT,CASSLFQMGTDTQYF
-,TRBJ1-4,TRBV7-9,TRBD1,TGTGCCAGCAGCTCGACACCCGGGACAGGGGATGAAAAACTGTTTTTT,CASSSTPGTGDEKLFF
few,TRBJ2-2,TRBV25-1,-,TGTGCCAGCAGTGAATATTTCAGGGCCGGGGAGCTGTTTTTT,CASSEYFRAGELFF
many,TRBJ2-3,TRBV7-9,TRBD2,TGTGCCAGGAGGACTAGCGGGGCTTCTAGCACAGATACGCAGTATTTT,CARRTSGASSTDTQYF
few,TRBJ2-1,TRBV9,-,TGTGCCAGCAGCGTAGACGGGGCGCAGTTCTTC,CASSVDGAQFF
-,TRBJ2-2,TRBV12-3/TRBV12-4,TRBD1,TGTGCCAGCAGATCAGGGGGTTTGGGCACCGGGGAGCTGTTTTTT,CASRSGGLGTGELFF
many,TRBJ1-2,TRBV7-2,-,TGTGCCAGCAGCTTTGGGGGGAACTATGGCTACACCTTC,CASSFGGNYGYTF
-,TRBJ2-3,TRBV12-3/TRBV12-4,-,TGTGCCAGCAGTTTAGCCACTATTTCAGCAGATACGCAGTATTTT,CASSLATISADTQYF
-,TRBJ2-1,TRBV7-9,-,TGTGCCAGCATCCTCTGGCCCTCCTACAATGAGCAGTTCTTC,CASILWPSYNEQFF
many,TRBJ2-3,TRBV28,-,TGTGCCAGCAGTTTATTGGTCAGAACTAGCACAGATACGCAGTATTTT,CASSLLVRTSTDTQYF
many,TRBJ2-1,TRBV5-1,-,TGTGCCAGCAGCTTGGGGCCCGACAATGAGCAGTTCTTC,CASSLGPDNEQFF
few,TRBJ1-2,TRBV4-1,TRBD1,TGCGCCAGCAGCCAAGCCCCCGGACAGGGGGCAGTAGGCTACACCTTC,CASSQAPGQGAVGYTF
few,TRBJ2-3,TRBV5-1,-,TGCGCCAGCAGACCTAACCCAGGCGCTAGAGATACGCAGTATTTT,CASRPNPGARDTQYF
many,TRBJ2-5,TRBV20-1,-,TGCAGTGCTAGTGTCTTGGGGGCCCAGGGGACCCAGTACTTC,CSASVLGAQGTQYF
few,TRBJ2-7,TRBV7-9,TRBD2,TGTGCCAGCAGCCTCCAGACTAGCGGGGTGACCTACGAGCAGTACTTC,CASSLQTSGVTYEQYF
-,TRBJ2-7,TRBV29-1,-,TGCAGCGTTCAAGGACAGTTGTTCGAGCAGTACTTC,CSVQGQLFEQYF
-,TRBJ2-5,TRBV24-1,-,TGTGCCACCAGTGACCCTCGACAGCCCTCGGAGTACTTC,CATSDPRQPSEYF
-,TRBJ2-1,TRBV7-2,-,TGTGCCAGCAGCACCTATGTGGCCTCCAATGAGCAGTTCTTC,CASSTYVASNEQFF
few,TRBJ2-5,TRBV12-3/TRBV12-4,TRBD2,TGTGCCAGCAGATCGTCCAGTAGCGGGGGGCTGGAGACCCAGTACTTC,CASRSSSSGGLETQYF
few,TRBJ2-3,TRBV5-6,TRBD1,TGTGCCAGCAGCTTGGGGTACGGGACAGATAGCACAGATACGCAGTATTTT,CASSLGYGTDSTDTQYF
few,TRBJ2-3,TRBV3-1,-,TGTGCCAGCAGCCCCTACTCGACAGGGAGGGGTACGCAGTATTTT,CASSPYSTGRGTQYF
-,TRBJ2-4,TRBV12-3/TRBV12-4,TRBD2,TGTGCCAGCAGCAGGACTAGCGGGGGGGAACTAGCCAAAAACATTCAGTACTTC,CASSRTSGGELAKNIQYF
-,TRBJ2-3,TRBV10-3,-,TGTGCCATCAGTGAGCAGGGGAGCAGGACAGATACGCAGTATTTT,CAISEQGSRTDTQYF